The 25 T cell receptor beta chains given below trace back to one sample, sequenced in a study of blood T cell repertoires in COVID-19. Some clones are missing from TCRdb's copy, which holds only in-frame ones; the method was immunoSEQ multiplex PCR. Of under 150,000 clones listed, roughly 86% were seen once; the top ten hold roughly a tenth. Sequenced: peripheral blood. The source is a man in his fifties with active or convalescent COVID-19.

The chain links TRBV2 to TRBJ1-1, with a weak D call TRBD1 (5 bases). Trimming cost V 6 bases and J 4 bases, with 12 bases left between them. CDR1 and CDR2 from the germline V gene are SNHLY and FYNNEI. The CDR3 covers 13 residues. This CDR3 reads CASRDGTVTEAFF. The CDR3 region has the DNA TGTGCCAGCAGAGACGGGACTGTCACTGAAGCTTTCTTT. Using reference TRBV2 and TRBJ1-1 for the parts outside the CDR3, the full variable domain is EPEVTQTPSHQVTQMGQEVILRCVPISNHLYFYWYRQILGQKVEFLVSFYNNEISEKSEIFDDQFSVERPDGSNFTLKIRSTKLEDSAMYFCASRDGTVTEAFFGQGTRLTVV.

The chain joins TRBV4-1 to TRBJ2-2; 12 bases line up with TRBD2. The CDR3 consists of 17 residues. The V segment lost 3 bases and the J segment 4 bases; nucleotides outside the gene matches: 6. CDR1 is MGHRA, CDR2 YSYEKL, per germline. The CDR3 bases are TGCGCCAGCAGCCATCCTAGGACTAGCGGGACCACCGGGGAGCTGTTTTTT. Amino acids: CASSHPRTSGTTGELFF.

CDR3 bases: TGTGCCAGCCGAACCGGGACAGGGCTGAACACTGAAGCTTTCTTT. This gives the protein CASRTGTGLNTEAFF. This chain joins TRBV18 and TRBJ1-1, with TRBD1 identical over 9 bases. The CDR3 sequence is 15 residues long. Germline CDR1 KGHSH, CDR2 LQKENI. With V trimmed by 8 bases and J by 0 bases, 7 bases remained unmatched.

The gene calls are TRBV18 and TRBJ2-3, with unresolved D. V was clipped by 3 bases and J by 6 bases, with 13 bases between them. CDR3 length: 14 amino acids. Germline CDR1 and CDR2: KGHSH and LQKENI. The DNA for the CDR3 is TGTGCCAGCTCACCGGAACGACCGAGGGATACGCAGTATTTT. Amino acids: CASSPERPRDTQYF.

This chain connects TRBV5-4 to TRBJ1-1; 9 bases are shared with TRBD1. J gave up 1 base and V 4 bases, and 5 bases lay outside the gene matches. Germline CDR1 and CDR2: SGHNT and YYREEE (reference sequence). This CDR3 spans 15 amino acids. CDR3 coding DNA: TGTGCCAGCAGCACCCGGACAGGGGCGAACACTGAAGCTTTCTTT. Residues: CASSTRTGANTEAFF.

V gene TRBV7-8 combines with J gene TRBJ2-1; TRBD2 aligns across 9 bases. Per germline, CDR1 SGHVS and CDR2 FQNEAQ. J gave up 9 bases and V 0 bases, and 9 bases lay outside the gene matches. The CDR3 contains 16 residues. In DNA, the CDR3 is TGTGCCAGCAGCTTAGCGTGGCGCGGGAGGGCACCTGAGCAGTTCTTC. It yields the protein CASSLAWRGRAPEQFF.

The chain employs TRBV27 and TRBJ1-2; D possibly corresponds to TRBD1 (5 bases). CDR3 length: 17 residues. The V end was cut by 6 bases, the J end by 5 bases, with 25 bases between. Germline V CDR1 and CDR2: MNHEY, SMNVEV (reference sequence). CDR3 sequence reads: CASRTWGESTTHYGYTF. Here the CDR3 DNA reads TGTGCCAGCAGAACATGGGGGGAGTCCACGACCCATTATGGCTACACCTTC.

V usage is TRBV5-4 and J usage is TRBJ2-3; D perhaps matches TRBD2 (7 bases). Looked up from germline, CDR1 is SGHNT and CDR2 is YYREEE (reference sequence). V gave up 0 bases and J gave up 1 base, with 9 bases separating them. The CDR3 contains 15 residues. The CDR3 reads CASSLGGGGTDTQYF. The CDR3 DNA is TGTGCCAGCAGCTTGGGAGGGGGGGGCACAGATACGCAGTATTTT.

The chain combines TRBV5-4 with TRBJ2-3, with 8 bases lining up with TRBD2. Germline V lookup: CDR1 SGHNT, CDR2 YYREEE (reference sequence). V lost 1 base, J lost 1 base, and 2 bases stayed unmatched. The CDR3 covers 15 residues. The CDR3 DNA reads TGTGCCAGCAGCTTGCGGGGGGGGCGCACAGATACGCAGTATTTT. Translation gives CASSLRGGRTDTQYF. The full variable domain, rest sourced from reference TRBV5-4 and TRBJ2-3, is ETGVTQSPTHLIKTRGQQVTLRCSSQSGHNTVSWYQQALGQGPQFIFQYYREEENGRGNFPPRFSGLQFPNYSSELNVNALELDDSALYLCASSLRGGRTDTQYFGPGTRLTVL.

This sequence joins TRBV7-2 and TRBJ2-2; TRBD1 is a possible D gene (6 bases). This CDR3 has 16 residues. The V end lost 0 bases, the J end lost 5 bases, and 13 bases lay between the germline ends. The germline CDR1 and CDR2 sequences are SGHTA and FQGNSA. CDR3 residues: CASSLAGQLRTGELFF. CDR3 nucleotide sequence: TGTGCCAGCAGCTTAGCGGGACAATTGAGGACCGGGGAGCTGTTTTTT.

The chain links TRBV29-1 to TRBJ2-3; 8 nucleotides line up with TRBD2. V lost 7 bases and J lost 3; bases outside the gene matches: 6. The CDR3 spans 13 residues. Germline-derived CDR1 and CDR2 are SQVTM and ANQGSEA. The CDR3: CSASGRYTDTQYF. The CDR3 DNA sequence: TGCAGCGCCAGCGGGAGATATACAGATACGCAGTATTTT.

The chain carries TRBV5-1 and TRBJ2-5, with 10 nucleotides matching TRBD1. This CDR3 is built from 14 residues. CDR1 is SGHRS and CDR2 is YFSETQ in the germline V gene. V was clipped by 3 bases and J by 4 bases; unmatched bases: 3. The CDR3 loop is CASSSGTGVETQYF. As DNA, the CDR3 is TGCGCCAGCAGCTCCGGGACAGGGGTAGAGACCCAGTACTTC.

The rearrangement links TRBV27 to TRBJ2-2, with 10 bases fitting TRBD2. CDR1 is MNHEY, CDR2 SMNVEV, per germline (reference sequence). V lost 5 bases, J lost 8 bases, and 11 bases stayed unmatched. This CDR3 spans 16 amino acids. The CDR3 bases are TGTGCCAGCAGTCCCAAGGCTAGCGGGAGTACAGGGGAGCTGTTTTTT. Its protein is CASSPKASGSTGELFF.

This clone was detected a few times. V is TRBV4-1 and J is TRBJ1-2; 8 bases are shared with TRBD1. V gave up 3 bases and J gave up 7 bases; unmatched junction bases: 7. The CDR3 extends over 14 amino acids. The V gene's germline CDR1 is MGHRA and CDR2 YSYEKL. CDR3 sequence: CASSQPTGAFGYTF. In nucleotides, the CDR3 is TGCGCCAGCAGCCAGCCGACAGGGGCTTTTGGCTACACCTTC.

This clone was seen only a few times. The J gene is TRBJ2-5, the V gene TRBV14; 9 bases align to TRBD1. Losses at the gene ends were 1 base for V and 5 bases for J; bases not matched to a gene: 5. Germline V gene lookup returns CDR1 SGHDN and CDR2 FVKESK. This CDR3 comprises 15 residues. In DNA form, the CDR3 reads TGTGCCAGCAGCCAAGCATTGGGGACAGGGGAGACCCAGTACTTC. Amino acid sequence: CASSQALGTGETQYF.

The chain has TRBV4-1 and TRBJ1-2; 10 bases map to TRBD1. This CDR3 region has 14 residues. Trimming took 1 base from V and 9 from J; bases not matched to a gene: 5. CDR1 and CDR2 from the germline V gene are MGHRA and YSYEKL. CDR3 nucleotide sequence: TGCGCCAGCAGCCAAGGATGGGACAGGGGTCGCTACACCTTC. As protein: CASSQGWDRGRYTF.

The gene calls are TRBV18 and TRBJ1-5, with D perhaps matching TRBD1 (6 bases). CDR3 length equals 15 residues. The V gene's germline CDR1 is KGHSH and CDR2 LQKENI. V was trimmed by 2 bases and J by 6 bases, leaving 14 bases between them. The CDR3 sequence is CASSPSQGSGQPQHF. CDR3 DNA sequence: TGTGCCAGCTCACCATCACAGGGAAGCGGTCAGCCCCAGCATTTT.

This chain links TRBV5-4 with TRBJ1-6; 9 nucleotides agree with TRBD1. The junction had 4 bases not matched to a gene; V was cut back by 2 bases and J by 7 bases. The V gene's germline CDR1 is SGHNT and CDR2 YYREEE (reference sequence). The CDR3 spans 15 residues. The CDR3 protein is CASSLSGTGNSPLHF. In DNA, the CDR3 is TGTGCCAGCAGCTTATCCGGGACAGGGAATTCACCCCTCCACTTT.

The chain recombines TRBV28 with TRBJ1-5; D not certain. The germline V gene has CDR1 MDHEN and CDR2 SYDVKM. The ends were cut back, 4 bases at V and 0 bases at J, with 13 bases in the middle. There are 16 residues in the CDR3. The CDR3 spells CASSSSKIFSNQPQHF. The CDR3 DNA reads TGTGCCAGCAGTTCTTCTAAGATCTTTAGCAATCAGCCCCAGCATTTT.

The chain couples TRBV4-1 to TRBJ2-1, with 9 bases that match TRBD1. Trimming removed 0 bases from V and 8 bases from J; junction bases left unmatched: 5. The CDR3 extends over 15 amino acids. CDR1 and CDR2 from the germline V gene are MGHRA and YSYEKL. CDR3 sequence reads: CASSQDGTGWYEQFF. The CDR3 DNA is TGCGCCAGCAGCCAAGATGGGACAGGGTGGTATGAGCAGTTCTTC.

The J gene is TRBJ2-7, the V gene TRBV4-1; 12 nucleotides match TRBD2. CDR1 MGHRA and CDR2 YSYEKL come from the germline V gene. V shed 3 bases, J shed 3 bases, and the junction held 6 bases outside the gene matches. The length of the CDR3 is 16 residues. CDR3 coding DNA: TGCGCCAGCAGCCAGGAGACTAGCGGGAGTAGCTACGAGCAGTACTTC. Translation gives CASSQETSGSSYEQYF.

This chain joins TRBV27 and TRBJ2-2, with D perhaps TRBD2 (6 bases). Trimming took 0 bases from V and 1 from J, leaving 12 bases between them. CDR1 is MNHEY, CDR2 SMNVEV, per germline (reference sequence). The CDR3 loop spans 17 amino acids. The DNA of the CDR3 is TGTGCCAGCAGTTTATCGGGGGGTATCGGGAACACCGGGGAGCTGTTTTTT. Protein sequence: CASSLSGGIGNTGELFF.

The chain employs TRBV2 and TRBJ1-4; D ambiguous. V was shortened by 6 bases and J by 7 bases, with 6 bases between the two germline ends. The CDR3 has 11 residues. Germline loops: CDR1 SNHLY, CDR2 FYNNEI. In nucleotides, the CDR3 is TGTGCCAGCAGCCTTAGTGAAAAACTGTTTTTT. It yields the protein CASSLSEKLFF.

This chain joins TRBV30 and TRBJ1-3; a possible D gene is TRBD1 (6 bases). CDR3 size: 16 residues. Germline V gene lookup returns CDR1 GTSNPN and CDR2 SVGIG (reference sequence). V was pared by 4 bases and J by 2 bases, with 18 bases between. CDR3 amino acids: CAWTGQPKITGNTIYF. The CDR3, as DNA: TGTGCCTGGACCGGACAGCCAAAGATCACTGGAAACACCATATATTTT.

This clone appeared a single time. The J gene is TRBJ1-2, the V gene TRBV5-4, with unresolved D. This CDR3 contains 13 residues. Looked up from germline, CDR1 is SGHNT and CDR2 is YYREEE (reference sequence). Trimming took off 4 bases at V and 4 bases at J, with 11 bases between the two ends. CDR3: CASSPARGYGYTF. The CDR3 DNA is TGTGCCAGCAGCCCTGCCCGGGGCTATGGCTACACCTTC.